The clone carrying this T cell receptor (beta chain) was detected only once. The antigen remains undetermined. Relative to the germline gene, one junction end is altered; a read error may explain this. Amplified TCR beta CDR3 regions derived from RNA transcripts. The HTBI set primed first-round TCR CDR3 RT-PCR. MiXCR, run by TCRdb on the multiplex PCR reads, gives a single entry per CDR3 protein. This table holds more than 500,000 distinct CDR3 sequences, 40% to 50% found once. Per germline, CDR1 LNHNV and CDR2 YYDKDF (reference sequence). This CDR3 has 14 amino acids. This sample stems from a study of T cells in Graves' hyperthyroidism and ophthalmopathy. Study-level results: Most expanded thyroid clonotypes above 0.001 also appeared in blood. The model's output predicted ophthalmopathy at a median of roughly 6.9 months prior to onset. Ophthalmopathy and stable hyperthyroidism were separated by a 13 V-J model.

This sequence was found in an adult woman with Graves' disease, either hyperthyroidism or ophthalmopathy (not recorded which). This chain links TRBV15 with TRBJ1-3; D is perhaps TRBD1 (5 bases). Sequenced: peripheral blood or thyroid tissue (not recorded which). The CDR3 coding sequence is TGTGCCGCCAGGGAGATAAGAGGTGGAAACACCATATATTTT. This encodes CAAREIRGGNTIYF.